These 5 T cell receptor beta chains came from one sample sequenced in a study of blood T cell repertoires in COVID-19. Using immunoSEQ multiplex PCR, the repertoire was profiled, and TCRdb retains in-frame clones only, with some absent. Of 200,000 to 250,000 clones listed, roughly 90% were seen once; the top ten hold roughly 2.5%. Material: peripheral blood. Every receptor here comes from a woman aged 60-75 years with acute or convalescent COVID-19.

The rearrangement links TRBV7-9 to TRBJ2-3, with D unclear. CDR3 length equals 17 residues. V lost 2 bases and J 2 bases, leaving 17 bases between the germline ends. The germline V gene encodes CDR1 SEHNR and CDR2 FQNEAQ (reference sequence). In DNA form, the CDR3 reads TGTGCCAGCAGCTTAACCCCAAATACGCGCTCCACAGATACGCAGTATTTT. Translation gives CASSLTPNTRSTDTQYF.

A note on this clone: Other DNA sequences in this sample translate to the same CDR3. This chain joins TRBV6-5 and TRBJ2-2; 9 bases line up with TRBD1. Germline V gives CDR1 MNHEY, CDR2 SVGAGI. With V trimmed by 0 bases and J by 1 base, 0 bases remained unmatched. This CDR3 has 16 residues. The CDR3 DNA is TGTGCCAGCAGTTACTCGGGACAGGGGAACACCGGGGAGCTGTTTTTT. It encodes CASSYSGQGNTGELFF.

V gene TRBV25-1 combines with J gene TRBJ2-5; 7 nucleotides align to TRBD2. V trimming: 0 bases; J trimming: 2 bases; junction bases outside the gene matches: 9. The CDR3 is 17 residues long. Germline V gives CDR1 MGHDK, CDR2 SYGVNS. The CDR3 bases are TGTGCCAGCAGTGAATATAGTCCTAGCGGTATACAAGAGACCCAGTACTTC. It translates to CASSEYSPSGIQETQYF. Combining the CDR3 with reference TRBV25-1 and TRBJ2-5 gives the whole variable domain EADIYQTPRYLVIGTGKKITLECSQTMGHDKMYWYQQDPGMELHLIHYSYGVNSTEKGDLSSESTVSRIRTEHFPLTLESARPSHTSQYLCASSEYSPSGIQETQYFGPGTRLLVL.

The V and J genes are TRBV5-5 and TRBJ2-3; 11 bases map to TRBD2. CDR3 size: 15 residues. With 1 base clipped from V and 5 bases from J, the junction kept 3 bases outside the gene matches. CDR1 and CDR2 (germline): SGHKS, YYEKEE (reference sequence). This CDR3 is CASSLTSGRGDTQYF. CDR3 nucleotides: TGTGCCAGCAGCTTGACTAGCGGGAGAGGAGATACGCAGTATTTT.

The chain links TRBV28 to TRBJ2-7, with 10 nucleotides matching TRBD1. CDR3 length equals 15 residues. After removal of 6 bases from V and 2 bases from J, the junction contained 7 bases not matched to a gene. CDR1 MDHEN and CDR2 SYDVKM come from the germline V gene. CDR3 in amino acids: CASRPEGQGTYEQYF. CDR3 DNA: TGTGCCAGCAGGCCCGAGGGACAGGGGACCTACGAGCAGTACTTC.